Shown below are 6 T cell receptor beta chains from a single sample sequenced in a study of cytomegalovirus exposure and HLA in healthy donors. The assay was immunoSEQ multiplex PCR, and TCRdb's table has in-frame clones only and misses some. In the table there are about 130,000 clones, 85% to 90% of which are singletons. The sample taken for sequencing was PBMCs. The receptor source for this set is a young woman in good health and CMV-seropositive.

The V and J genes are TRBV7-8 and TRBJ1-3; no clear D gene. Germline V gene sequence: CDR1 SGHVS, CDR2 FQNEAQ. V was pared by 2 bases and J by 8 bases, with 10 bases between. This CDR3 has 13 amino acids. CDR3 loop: CASSLLGGDTIYF. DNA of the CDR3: TGTGCCAGCAGCTTACTCGGCGGCGACACCATATATTTT.

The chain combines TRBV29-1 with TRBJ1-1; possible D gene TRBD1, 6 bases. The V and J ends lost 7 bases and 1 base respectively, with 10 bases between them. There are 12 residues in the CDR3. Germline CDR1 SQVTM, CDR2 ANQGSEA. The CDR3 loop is CSGKQGNTEAFF. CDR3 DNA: TGCAGCGGGAAACAGGGGAACACTGAAGCTTTCTTT.

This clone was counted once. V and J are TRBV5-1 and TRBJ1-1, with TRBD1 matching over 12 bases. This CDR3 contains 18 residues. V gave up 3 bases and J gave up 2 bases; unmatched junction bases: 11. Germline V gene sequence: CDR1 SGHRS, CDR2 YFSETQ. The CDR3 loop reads CASSSGAWDRGLNTEAFF. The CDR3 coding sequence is TGCGCCAGCAGCTCCGGTGCGTGGGACAGGGGGCTCAACACTGAAGCTTTCTTT.

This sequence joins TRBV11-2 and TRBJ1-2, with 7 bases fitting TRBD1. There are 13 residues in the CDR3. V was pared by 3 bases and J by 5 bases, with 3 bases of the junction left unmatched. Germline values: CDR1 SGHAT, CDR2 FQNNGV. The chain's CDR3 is CASSFGTEYGYTF. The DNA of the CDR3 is TGTGCCAGCAGCTTTGGGACAGAATATGGCTACACCTTC.

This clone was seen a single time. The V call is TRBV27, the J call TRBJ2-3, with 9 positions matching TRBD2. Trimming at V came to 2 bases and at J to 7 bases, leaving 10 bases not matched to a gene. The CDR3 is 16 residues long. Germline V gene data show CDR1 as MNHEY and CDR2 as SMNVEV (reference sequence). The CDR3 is CASSLAGGPMIYTQYF. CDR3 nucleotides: TGTGCCAGCAGTTTAGCGGGGGGGCCGATGATCTATACGCAGTATTTT.

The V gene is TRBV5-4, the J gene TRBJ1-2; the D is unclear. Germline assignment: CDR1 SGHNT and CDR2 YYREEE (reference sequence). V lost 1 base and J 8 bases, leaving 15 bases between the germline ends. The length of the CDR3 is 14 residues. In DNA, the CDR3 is TGTGCCAGCAGCTTGAATTCCTGGTATGAGGGCTACACCTTC. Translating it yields CASSLNSWYEGYTF.